This T cell receptor (beta chain) was captured by sequencing in a study of blood T cell repertoires in COVID-19 (dated by TCRdb to the early 2020s). Broadly, across the study: Collaborator samples came from the United States, Italy and Spain and covered acute and convalescent phases of COVID-19. The prospective study material was composed of cDNA or gDNA derived from T cells, B-cell-depleted T cells, or PBMCs. Deeply sampled blood TCRbeta repertoires from subjects exposed to, actively infected with, or recovered from COVID-19 were included in the dataset. The repertoires were released in a freely available public database meant as a resource for research on the immune response to SARS-CoV-2. Samples came from the ongoing ImmuneRACE study (first 160 participants) plus 1,254 subjects from 6 global collaborators. Sample metadata almost always included a de-identified subject ID, COVID-19 status, age in years and sex. Where available, HLA class I and class II types were taken from metadata supplied by the sample provider and were not determined by assay-based typing.

For CDR1 and CDR2, the germline V gene lists LGHNT and FRNRAP. Counted from cysteine to phenylalanine, this CDR3 has 16 amino acids. Only the CDR3 DNA is retained, 48 bases long and in frame from the first base. Compared with germline, V lacks 5 bases and J lacks 1 base; bases without a gene match: 9. Participants in the prospective study were enrolled through a virtual design, were aged about 18 to 100 years, and lived in roughly 24 United States geographic areas. In the prospective study, cohorts were assigned on the basis of participant-reported clinical history obtained from a screening survey and a study questionnaire. Mobile phlebotomists in the prospective study collected whole blood, serum and a nasopharyngeal or oropharyngeal swab from every participant. Prospective study participants could optionally give additional blood draws and questionnaires over a roughly 2-month period. Before DNA extraction, prospective study blood samples were shipped either frozen or at room temperature.

On this clone itself: The specificity of this receptor is unknown. Qualities for individual bases were not recorded, and no much larger clone is one base off.

Points the paper makes about the study in general: How much clinical and demographic metadata was included differed by source and by participant, and the metadata was provided uncurated.

TCRbeta CDR3 regions were amplified from genomic DNA by means of the immunoSEQ Assay, a bias-controlled multiplex PCR. In the original analysis: The number of nucleated cells in each sample was estimated from the amplification of reference gene primers within the assay. To quantify the absolute abundance of each unique TCRbeta CDR3 rearrangement, sequence reads were collapsed and filtered. For each sample, productive Simpson clonality was calculated by taking the square root of Simpson's diversity index across productive rearrangements. Held by TCRdb, this immuneACCESS table contains in-frame sequences only and omits some clones. Under half of the omission traces to an unresolved V gene where checked; the cause of the rest is unknown. The D gene and trimming were derived from the DNA, and the V and J assignments and clone size from that table. Across this sample there are roughly 430,000 clones, with 88% seen only once. The biggest ten clones account for roughly 2% of the sample.

This TCR came from a woman aged 40 to 49 with acute COVID-19. In this chain, TRBV12-5 is recombined with TRBJ1-1; a stretch of 8 junction bases matches TRBD1. Sequencing was carried out using PBMCs or T cells enriched from blood (not recorded which). The nucleotide sequence reads as follows: TGTGCTAGTGGTCCGGCGGGGCAGGGGGCGAACACTGAAGCTTTCTTT. Protein translation: CASGPAGQGANTEAFF.